This T cell receptor (beta chain) was identified in a study of blood T cell repertoires in COVID-19. The overall study: Material from acute and convalescent COVID-19 was sourced from the United States, Italy and Spain. Nucleic acid was either cDNA or gDNA, and it came from T cells, B-cell-depleted T cells, or PBMCs.

Germline CDR1 LNHDA, CDR2 SQIVND (reference sequence). The V end lost 7 bases, the J end lost 0 bases, and 13 bases lay between the germline ends. The CDR3 runs to 15 residues. Original analysis: Estimated nucleated cell counts came from reference gene primer amplification. Only in-frame clones appear in the TCRdb table, and some are missing; sequencing was by immunoSEQ multiplex PCR. V, J and clone size were drawn from that table, and D and trimming were deduced from the DNA. The repertoire holds 150,000 to 200,000 clones, with over 70% as singletons. Sequenced input: peripheral blood. This sequence originates from a man in his 60s with active or convalescent COVID-19. The V call is TRBV19, the J call TRBJ1-5, with D perhaps matching TRBD1 (5 bases). The CDR3 sequence: CASKNPGYSNQPQHF. The CDR3 region has the DNA TGTGCCAGTAAGAATCCAGGGTATAGCAATCAGCCCCAGCATTTT.